The next 20 T cell receptor beta chains were all read from a single sample in a study of shared clonotypes between healthy human individuals (dated by TCRdb to between 2020 and 2021). Libraries were made using the immunoSEQ multiplex PCR assay. This immuneACCESS table, as held by TCRdb, lists in-frame sequences with V and J called but not all clones. Of the missing ones, under half trace to an unresolved V gene in checked studies; the others have no known cause. This sample comprises some 450,000 clones, roughly three quarters of them detected only once. Jointly, the top ten make up around 12% of the sample. The sequenced sample was PBMCs. The receptors shown here come from a woman in her 40s in good health. Some clones in this sample may be carry-over from other donors' samples.

V and J are TRBV10-3 and TRBJ2-1; 7 nucleotides align to TRBD2. Trimming took 3 bases from V and 0 from J; bases not matched to a gene: 5. CDR3 size: 16 residues. Germline loops: CDR1 ENHRY, CDR2 SYGVKD. The CDR3 region has the DNA TGTGCCATCAGTGAAGAGCGGGATAGCTCCTACAATGAGCAGTTCTTC. As protein: CAISEERDSSYNEQFF.

This clone turned up a few times. This chain links TRBV28 with TRBJ1-2; D may be TRBD1 (5 bases). V shed 5 bases and J shed 4 bases, with 20 bases lying between them. Germline CDR1 and CDR2: MDHEN and SYDVKM. This CDR3 has 16 residues. This chain's CDR3 is CASSPHPAGVGYGYTF. The CDR3, as DNA: TGTGCCAGCAGTCCCCATCCGGCGGGGGTGGGCTATGGCTACACCTTC.

The chain links TRBV29-1 to TRBJ2-1; TRBD2 agrees at 9 bases. CDR1 is SQVTM, CDR2 ANQGSEA, per germline. This CDR3 spans 12 amino acids. CDR3 DNA sequence: TGCAGAGCTAGCGGGAACTACAATGAGCAGTTCTTC. This encodes CRASGNYNEQFF.

The chain recombines TRBV6-1 with TRBJ1-5, with D possibly TRBD1 on 5 matching bases. V gave up 0 bases and J gave up 4 bases, with 16 bases separating them. The CDR3 contains 17 residues. In germline, CDR1 is MNHNS, CDR2 SASEGT. This CDR3 is CASSEAQAGGTNQPQHF. The CDR3 DNA reads as TGTGCCAGCAGTGAAGCGCAGGCAGGCGGGACTAATCAGCCCCAGCATTTT.

The chain employs TRBV9 and TRBJ2-2; TRBD2 agrees at 8 bases. The CDR3 covers 16 residues. Germline lookup yields CDR1 SGDLS and CDR2 YYNGEE. J was trimmed by 4 bases and V by 4 bases; bases with no gene match: 9. The CDR3 DNA follows: TGTGCCAGCAGCTCCCCATATGGGACTAGCACCGGGGAGCTGTTTTTT. Amino acid sequence: CASSSPYGTSTGELFF.

The chain is built from TRBV28 and TRBJ2-5, with D possibly TRBD1 on 6 matching bases. Per germline, CDR1 MDHEN and CDR2 SYDVKM. Trimming removed 0 bases from V and 2 bases from J, with 13 bases in between. The CDR3 runs 16 residues. CDR3 loop: CASSLWIRTAQETQYF. The CDR3 coding sequence is TGTGCCAGCAGTTTATGGATAAGGACAGCTCAAGAGACCCAGTACTTC.

The chain recombines TRBV19 with TRBJ2-3; 7 bases agree with TRBD2. CDR1 is LNHDA, CDR2 SQIVND, per germline (reference sequence). CDR3 length: 15 amino acids. Trimming cost V 4 bases and J 0 bases; bases outside gene matches: 4. The CDR3 nucleotides read TGTGCCAGTAGTACCACTAGCGCTAGCACAGATACGCAGTATTTT. Translating it yields CASSTTSASTDTQYF.

The chain employs TRBV28 and TRBJ1-2, with D perhaps matching TRBD1 (6 bases). Between the trimmed V and J ends, which lost 4 bases and 4 bases, there was a span of 10 bases. There are 13 residues in the CDR3. The V gene's germline CDR1 is MDHEN and CDR2 SYDVKM. The chain's CDR3 is CASSSGQSYGYTF. The CDR3 bases are TGTGCCAGCAGTTCAGGACAGTCCTATGGCTACACCTTC.

The chain joins TRBV28 to TRBJ2-7; 7 bases are a match to TRBD1. Germline V lookup: CDR1 MDHEN, CDR2 SYDVKM. This CDR3 has 14 residues. V shed 5 bases and J 6 bases; nucleotides not matched to a gene: 10. In DNA, the CDR3 is TGTGCCAGCAGTGCAGCCGGGACAGCTATCGAGCAGTACTTC. Residues: CASSAAGTAIEQYF.

The V gene is TRBV7-2, the J gene TRBJ2-6; perhaps TRBD1 as D (6 bases). Trimming cost V 10 bases and J 2 bases, with 12 bases left between them. This CDR3 contains 14 residues. CDR1 is SGHTA and CDR2 is FQGNSA in the germline V gene. The CDR3: CAIIQGTGANVLTF. The CDR3 nucleotides read TGTGCCATTATTCAGGGGACTGGGGCCAACGTCCTGACTTTC.

In its sample, this clone was seen many times. The chain couples TRBV29-1 to TRBJ1-4; D might be TRBD1 (6 bases). The length of the CDR3 is 13 residues. Trimming shortened V by 4 bases and J by 8 bases, and 14 bases separated the two germline ends. Germline V gene lookup returns CDR1 SQVTM and CDR2 ANQGSEA. The CDR3 DNA reads as TGCAGCGTTGTAAGCAGGGGCGGAGAAAAACTGTTTTTT. Protein: CSVVSRGGEKLFF.

This clone was detected a few times. The DNA of the CDR3 is TGTGCCAGCAGCCCCCGAACGACAGCCCTCCCAGGGAATGAGCAGTTCTTC. Protein sequence: CASSPRTTALPGNEQFF. The chain has TRBV11-2 and TRBJ2-1, with D perhaps TRBD1 (5 bases). CDR3 size: 17 residues. With 5 bases removed from V and 7 bases from J, the gap between germline ends came to 24 bases. Germline lookup yields CDR1 SGHAT and CDR2 FQNNGV.

This chain uses TRBV5-4 with TRBJ1-1; possible D gene TRBD1, 5 bases. The germline V gene encodes CDR1 SGHNT and CDR2 YYREEE (reference sequence). Trimming left V 2 bases short and J 5 bases short, with 13 bases between. This CDR3 has 14 residues. CDR3 amino acids: CASSFKIGETEAFF. The CDR3 DNA is TGTGCCAGCAGCTTCAAAATAGGGGAGACTGAAGCTTTCTTT.

This rearrangement joins TRBV10-3 to TRBJ2-2; 11 nucleotides align to TRBD2. Germline loops: CDR1 ENHRY, CDR2 SYGVKD. The CDR3 is 16 amino acids. V was pared by 6 bases and J by 4 bases, with 7 bases of the junction left unmatched. CDR3 in amino acids: CAIRFGLAGVTGELFF. The CDR3 DNA sequence: TGTGCCATCAGATTCGGACTAGCGGGCGTCACCGGGGAGCTGTTTTTT.

The J gene is TRBJ2-2, the V gene TRBV5-1, with unresolved D. Germline-derived CDR1 and CDR2 are SGHRS and YFSETQ. There are 14 residues in the CDR3. Trimming left V 5 bases short and J 5 bases short, with 13 bases between. The CDR3 protein is CASRVSSSTGELFF. The DNA of the CDR3 is TGCGCCAGCAGAGTGAGTTCCTCGACCGGGGAGCTGTTTTTT. Full variable domain (rest looked up from reference TRBV5-1 and TRBJ2-2): KAGVTQTPRYLIKTRGQQVTLSCSPISGHRSVSWYQQTPGQGLQFLFEYFSETQRNKGNFPGRFSGRQFSNSRSEMNVSTLELGDSALYLCASRVSSSTGELFFGEGSRLTVL.

This clone was detected only a few times. V usage is TRBV28 and J usage is TRBJ2-7; TRBD2 matches 8 bases. V shed 6 bases, J shed 7 bases, and the junction held 5 bases outside the gene matches. This CDR3 is 12 amino acids long. Per the germline V gene, CDR1 is MDHEN and CDR2 is SYDVKM. The CDR3 nucleotides are TGTGCCAGCAGCTCCGGGACTAGTGAGCAGTACTTC. This encodes CASSSGTSEQYF.

The V and J genes are TRBV5-1 and TRBJ2-2; 9 nucleotides align to TRBD2. Germline values: CDR1 SGHRS, CDR2 YFSETQ. V was pared by 2 bases and J by 3 bases, with 8 bases of the junction left unmatched. This CDR3 is built from 17 residues. The CDR3 nucleotides are TGCGCCAGCAGCTTTAGCGGGAGAAGCCGGGACACCGGGGAGCTGTTTTTT. This gives the protein CASSFSGRSRDTGELFF.

The chain has TRBV28 and TRBJ1-6; no reliable D call. The V end was cut by 10 bases, the J end by 9 bases, with 13 bases between. Germline-derived CDR1 and CDR2 are MDHEN and SYDVKM. The CDR3 runs 12 residues. CDR3 amino acids: CATVAGGSPLHF. DNA of the CDR3: TGTGCCACGGTGGCGGGAGGTTCACCCCTCCACTTT.

This clone has just a few counts. Mismatch with germline at one junction end may stem from a read error. This chain connects TRBV5-6 to TRBJ2-7, with a possible D match to TRBD2 (5 bases). The germline gives CDR1 SGHDT, CDR2 YYEEEE. The CDR3 loop spans 12 amino acids. The CDR3 region has the DNA TGTGCCAGCAGCTTGGGAATAGGCGGGTTACGCTTC. Translated, it gives CASSLGIGGLRF.

As concerns this clone: A read error may explain this, as a much larger clone is one base away. The CDR3 protein is CASSLESGNTDTQYF. The CDR3 coding sequence is TGCGCCAGCAGCTTGGAGTCCGGGAACACAGATACGCAGTATTTT. The chain carries TRBV5-1 and TRBJ2-3; D is perhaps TRBD2 (5 bases). Germline V gene lookup returns CDR1 SGHRS and CDR2 YFSETQ. Trimming pared 0 bases from V and 2 bases from J, leaving 10 bases between. The CDR3 spans 15 residues.